A selection of T cell receptor beta chains follows, all from one sample in a study of blood T cell repertoires in COVID-19. Profiling relied on immunoSEQ multiplex PCR, and the TCRdb table lists in-frame clones only, not all of them. The data contain around 170,000 clones, roughly 80% of them singletons. The sequenced material came from peripheral blood. The receptors were gathered from a human donor in a cohort sampled during active COVID-19. Both conserved end residues are part of each CDR3. D genes are given only for firm matches. Clone size is not always given. Where it is, it says once, few, many or a class for expanded clones.

V: TRBV18
D: -
length: 15
J: TRBJ1-4
size: -
DNA: TGTGCCAGCTCACCAGGGGCGGACCGCGGTGAAAAACTGTTTTTT
CDR3: CASSPGADRGEKLFF

V: TRBV6-5
D: -
length: 13
J: TRBJ1-5
size: -
DNA: TGTGCCAGCAGTTACTCGCAGGAATGGCCCCAGCATTTT
CDR3: CASSYSQEWPQHF

V: TRBV6-2/TRBV6-3
D: TRBD1
length: 17
J: TRBJ2-7
size: -
DNA: TGTGCCAGCAGTTCCCCCGGTCAGGACAGGGCTCTCCACGAGCAGTACTTC
CDR3: CASSSPGQDRALHEQYF

V: TRBV4-3
D: TRBD2
length: 17
J: TRBJ2-1
size: -
DNA: TGCGCCAGCAGCCCAGCGCTAGGTGCGGGGGCCTACAATGAGCAGTTCTTC
CDR3: CASSPALGAGAYNEQFF

V: TRBV7-3
D: TRBD1
length: 15
J: TRBJ2-2
size: -
DNA: TGTGCCAGCAGCTTAACGGGACAGATTACCGGGGAGCTGTTTTTT
CDR3: CASSLTGQITGELFF

V: TRBV28
D: -
length: 12
J: TRBJ2-3
size: -
DNA: TGTGCCAGCAGTTTTACTCTCGGTACGCAGTATTTT
CDR3: CASSFTLGTQYF

V: TRBV7-8
D: TRBD1
length: 15
J: TRBJ2-7
size: -
DNA: TGTGCCAGCAGGAGCGACCGGGACAGCTCCTACGAGCAGTACTTC
CDR3: CASRSDRDSSYEQYF

V: TRBV9
D: TRBD1
length: 15
J: TRBJ1-4
size: -
DNA: TGTGCCAGCAGCTTCCGACAGGGCCGGGGGGAAAAACTGTTTTTT
CDR3: CASSFRQGRGEKLFF

V: TRBV2
D: -
length: 16
J: TRBJ2-7
size: -
DNA: TGTGCCAGCAGTGATCCCCCGGGGGGCGTATCCTACGAGCAGTACTTC
CDR3: CASSDPPGGVSYEQYF

V: TRBV25-1
D: TRBD1
length: 16
J: TRBJ2-5
size: -
DNA: TGTGCCAGCAGTGCCCCCGGGACAGGGGGTCGGGAGACCCAGTACTTC
CDR3: CASSAPGTGGRETQYF

V: TRBV12-3/TRBV12-4
D: -
length: 12
J: TRBJ1-4
size: -
DNA: TGTGCCAGCAGCCAAACTAATGAAAAACTGTTTTTT
CDR3: CASSQTNEKLFF

V: TRBV5-4
D: -
length: 14
J: TRBJ1-6
size: -
DNA: TGTGCCAGCAGCTCTCGACAGGCAAATTCACCCCTCCACTTT
CDR3: CASSSRQANSPLHF

V: TRBV28
D: -
length: 16
J: TRBJ2-1
size: -
DNA: TGTGCCAGCAGTTTAGGAGGCGGGCTAGGCTACAATGAGCAGTTCTTC
CDR3: CASSLGGGLGYNEQFF

V: TRBV28
D: TRBD2
length: 18
J: TRBJ2-7
size: -
DNA: TGTGCCAGCAGTCCCCCGGGACTAGCGGGAGGATTCTCCTACGAGCAGTACTTC
CDR3: CASSPPGLAGGFSYEQYF

V: TRBV7-9
D: -
length: 13
J: TRBJ1-2
size: -
DNA: TGTGCCAGCAGCTTAGGGGGCGAGACGGGCTACACCTTC
CDR3: CASSLGGETGYTF

V: TRBV7-2
D: TRBD2
length: 14
J: TRBJ2-3
size: -
DNA: TGTGCCAGCAGCCACGGGACTAGCGAGGTTACGCAGTATTTT
CDR3: CASSHGTSEVTQYF

V: TRBV7-9
D: -
length: 14
J: TRBJ2-7
size: -
DNA: TGTGCCAGCAGCTTAGCGATCGGCGGCTACGAGCAGTACTTC
CDR3: CASSLAIGGYEQYF

V: TRBV5-1
D: TRBD1
length: 14
J: TRBJ2-7
size: -
DNA: TGCGCCAGCAGGACAGGGGGCAATTCCTACGAGCAGTACTTC
CDR3: CASRTGGNSYEQYF

V: TRBV7-2
D: TRBD2
length: 14
J: TRBJ2-3
size: -
DNA: TGTGCCAGCAGCTTAGCGGGGGGGACAGATACGCAGTATTTT
CDR3: CASSLAGGTDTQYF

V: TRBV4-3
D: TRBD1
length: 16
J: TRBJ2-1
size: -
DNA: TGCGCCAGCAGCCAAGATGGACAGGGGGCTCTCAATGAGCAGTTCTTC
CDR3: CASSQDGQGALNEQFF

V: TRBV13
D: TRBD1
length: 13
J: TRBJ2-5
size: once
DNA: TGTGCCAGCAGCCAGGACAGGGAGGAGACCCAGTACTTC
CDR3: CASSQDREETQYF

V: TRBV2
D: -
length: 13
J: TRBJ1-5
size: -
DNA: TGTGCCAGTCGGCGGGGAGGGGATCAGCCCCAGCATTTT
CDR3: CASRRGGDQPQHF

V: TRBV21-1
D: -
length: 15
J: TRBJ2-5
size: -
DNA: TGTGCCCTCCGAGAGGAAGCGGTTCCCTCGGAGACCCAGTACTTC
CDR3: CALREEAVPSETQYF

V: TRBV10-1
D: -
length: 13
J: TRBJ2-3
size: -
DNA: TGCGCCAGCAGTGAGTCAGGAGGGGATACGCAGTATTTT
CDR3: CASSESGGDTQYF

V: TRBV6-1
D: -
length: 14
J: TRBJ1-3
size: -
DNA: TGTGCCAGCAGTGAATTCGGGTCTGGAAACACCATATATTTT
CDR3: CASSEFGSGNTIYF

V: TRBV9
D: -
length: 13
J: TRBJ2-5
size: -
DNA: TGTGCCAGCAGCTCAGCTGAGGGAGAGACCCAGTACTTC
CDR3: CASSSAEGETQYF

V: TRBV6-5
D: TRBD1
length: 14
J: TRBJ1-2
size: -
DNA: TGTGCCAGCAGTTCCCAGGGGGCTTGGTATGGCTACACCTTC
CDR3: CASSSQGAWYGYTF

V: TRBV6-2/TRBV6-3
D: TRBD1
length: 18
J: TRBJ1-4
size: -
DNA: TGTGCCAGCAGTTACGGGCCCGGGGACAGAGGGGCTATTGAAAAACTGTTTTTT
CDR3: CASSYGPGDRGAIEKLFF

V: TRBV5-1
D: -
length: 12
J: TRBJ2-1
size: -
DNA: TGCGCCAGCAGCATACAGGACAATGAGCAGTTCTTC
CDR3: CASSIQDNEQFF

V: TRBV7-2
D: -
length: 14
J: TRBJ2-6
size: -
DNA: TGTGCCAGCAGCTCTAGCTCTGGGGCCAACGTCCTGACTTTC
CDR3: CASSSSSGANVLTF